These 29 T cell receptor beta chains came from one sample sequenced in a study of T cell changes during pregnancy in multiple sclerosis. TCRdb keeps only in-frame clones here, not all; method: immunoSEQ multiplex PCR. This table holds roughly 89,000 clones, 90% to 95% found once. Sequenced here: peripheral blood, sampled in the first trimester of pregnancy. These receptors originate from a female donor with multiple sclerosis, enrolled in a pregnancy study.

This chain connects TRBV4-2 to TRBJ2-7; tentative D call: TRBD1 (7 bases). V was cut by 0 bases and J by 3 bases, with 21 bases left in between. Germline loops: CDR1 LGHNA, CDR2 YNFKEQ. This CDR3 contains 18 residues. CDR3 residues: CASSQDKAGRGALYEQYF. Written as DNA, the CDR3 is TGTGCCAGCAGCCAAGATAAAGCGGGCAGGGGGGCTCTCTACGAGCAGTACTTC.

This sequence joins TRBV5-6 and TRBJ2-3, with 15 bases fitting TRBD2. After removal of 0 bases from V and 5 bases from J, the junction contained 4 bases not matched to a gene. The CDR3 is 17 residues long. CDR1 and CDR2 from the germline V gene are SGHDT and YYEEEE. The CDR3 nucleotides are TGTGCCAGCAGCTTGGGGACTAGCGGGGGGGCTGAAGATACGCAGTATTTT. It is translated as CASSLGTSGGAEDTQYF.

This clone was seen once. The chain links TRBV15 to TRBJ2-5; D is unresolved. Germline-derived CDR1 and CDR2 are LNHNV and YYDKDF (reference sequence). Trimming pared 0 bases from V and 4 bases from J, leaving 9 bases between. The CDR3 spans 14 residues. The CDR3 reads CATSRDLAGETQYF. CDR3 DNA: TGTGCCACCAGCAGAGATCTTGCCGGAGAGACCCAGTACTTC.

V gene TRBV29-1 combines with J gene TRBJ2-2; TRBD1 matches at 7 bases. CDR1 and CDR2 (germline): SQVTM, ANQGSEA. V gave up 6 bases and J gave up 2 bases; unmatched junction bases: 6. CDR3 size: 14 residues. CDR3 nucleotides: TGCAGCGTGCGGACAGGAACAAACACCGGGGAGCTGTTTTTT. The encoded protein is CSVRTGTNTGELFF.

V is TRBV27 and J is TRBJ2-7, with 7 bases aligning to TRBD2. V lost 1 base and J lost 2; bases outside the gene matches: 14. CDR3 length equals 18 residues. Germline values: CDR1 MNHEY, CDR2 SMNVEV (reference sequence). The CDR3 is CASSLWASSGGFTYEQYF. In DNA, the CDR3 is TGTGCCAGCAGTTTATGGGCGTCTAGCGGAGGATTTACCTACGAGCAGTACTTC.

The chain combines TRBV27 with TRBJ2-1, with a weak D call TRBD2 (5 bases). The germline V and J ends were trimmed by 5 bases and 9 bases, with 8 bases remaining between them. The CDR3 consists of 11 residues. CDR1 and CDR2 (germline): MNHEY, SMNVEV (reference sequence). The CDR3 sequence is CASSLGLEQFF. CDR3 nucleotides: TGTGCCAGCAGTCTCGGACTTGAGCAGTTCTTC.

A word on this clone: A junction end diverges from the germline sequence, so it may reflect a read error. This rearrangement joins TRBV20-1 to TRBJ1-2, with D possibly matching TRBD1 (6 bases). The CDR3 is 10 amino acids. CDR1 DFQATT and CDR2 SNEGSKA come from the germline V gene (reference sequence). CDR3 residues: CSADTGTNTF. CDR3 nucleotides: TGCAGTGCTGATACCGGGACAAATACTTTC.

CDR3 nucleotide sequence: TGTGCCAGCAGCTCCTACCCGGACATAACTACACAAGAGACCCAGTACTTC. This translates into CASSSYPDITTQETQYF. The genes are TRBV7-2 and TRBJ2-5; possible D gene TRBD1, 5 bases. The V gene's germline CDR1 is SGHTA and CDR2 FQGNSA. V was shortened by 4 bases and J by 2 bases, with 20 bases between the two germline ends. CDR3 size: 17 residues.

The chain is built from TRBV7-9 and TRBJ1-2; possibly TRBD1 for D (6 bases). The germline V gene encodes CDR1 SEHNR and CDR2 FQNEAQ (reference sequence). This CDR3 is 15 amino acids long. V dropped 4 bases and J dropped 4 bases, with 16 bases sitting between them. CDR3 DNA: TGTGCCAGCAGCTCCCCGTCCCTCAGGGGCTATGGCTACACCTTC. Protein sequence: CASSSPSLRGYGYTF.

The chain carries TRBV5-5 and TRBJ1-2, with D uncertain. Germline CDR1 reads SGHKS; CDR2 reads YYEKEE (reference sequence). Trimming pared 5 bases from V and 4 bases from J, leaving 6 bases between. This CDR3 region has 11 residues. DNA for the CDR3: TGTGCCAGCAGTCACAGCTATGGCTACACCTTC. Translation: CASSHSYGYTF.

The chain has TRBV13 and TRBJ1-1; 8 nucleotides align to TRBD1. Per the germline V gene, CDR1 is PRHDT and CDR2 is FYEKMQ (reference sequence). The CDR3 covers 15 residues. V was pared by 4 bases and J by 1 base, with 5 bases of the junction left unmatched. In DNA, the CDR3 is TGTGCCAGCAGCTCCCCGGACAGGGCGAACACTGAAGCTTTCTTT. This gives the protein CASSSPDRANTEAFF.

The chain combines TRBV6-4 with TRBJ2-3; no reliable D call. The CDR3 consists of 16 residues. Per the germline V gene, CDR1 is MRHNA and CDR2 is SNTAGT. Trimming removed 11 bases from V and 2 bases from J, with 23 bases in between. The CDR3: CARLGAGRLVTDTQYF. The CDR3 DNA follows: TGTGCCCGCTTGGGCGCCGGTCGCCTGGTCACAGATACGCAGTATTTT.

The chain carries TRBV27 and TRBJ2-3; maybe TRBD2 (6 bases). Germline V gene lookup returns CDR1 MNHEY and CDR2 SMNVEV (reference sequence). The CDR3 sequence is 14 residues long. The V gene lost 5 bases and the J gene lost 3 bases, with 12 bases spanning the gap. The CDR3 is CASSRLAVTDTQYF. As DNA, the CDR3 is TGTGCCAGCAGTCGATTAGCGGTGACAGATACGCAGTATTTT.

V gene TRBV27 combines with J gene TRBJ2-7, with D unclear. The CDR3 runs to 11 residues. Germline loops: CDR1 MNHEY, CDR2 SMNVEV (reference sequence). With 4 bases removed from V and 6 bases from J, the gap between germline ends came to 7 bases. The DNA for the CDR3 is TGTGCCAGCAGTTCCTCGGGCGAGCAGTACTTC. Protein product: CASSSSGEQYF.

The rearrangement joins TRBV21-1 to TRBJ2-1; no check of the table's D call, TRBD2, against the DNA was made. TRBV21-1 is assigned pseudogene status. CDR3 length equals 19 residues. DNA for the CDR3: TGTGCCAGCAGCAAAGCGCCTTCGCCTAGGATGGAGAACTACAATGAGCAGTTCTTC. This codes for CASSKAPSPRMENYNEQFF.

This chain joins TRBV19 and TRBJ2-3, with TRBD1 matching 7 bases. V trimming: 6 bases; J trimming: 2 bases; junction bases outside the gene matches: 20. Germline V gene lookup returns CDR1 LNHDA and CDR2 SQIVND (reference sequence). The CDR3 runs to 19 residues. CDR3 protein: CASRMSRAGTAENTDTQYF. The CDR3 nucleotides are TGTGCCAGTAGGATGTCGCGAGCCGGGACAGCGGAAAACACAGATACGCAGTATTTT.

The chain carries TRBV19 and TRBJ2-1, with 8 bases identical to TRBD2. Germline V gives CDR1 LNHDA, CDR2 SQIVND (reference sequence). The trim removed 3 bases at V and 6 bases at J, leaving 7 bases unmatched. The CDR3 is 15 amino acids. CDR3 coding DNA: TGTGCCAGTAGTATCCCCAGCGGGGGACCCAATGAGCAGTTCTTC. This codes for CASSIPSGGPNEQFF. Filled out from reference TRBV19 and TRBJ2-1, the complete variable domain reads DGGITQSPKYLFRKEGQNVTLSCEQNLNHDAMYWYRQDPGQGLRLIYYSQIVNDFQKGDIAEGYSVSREKKESFPLTVTSAQKNPTAFYLCASSIPSGGPNEQFFGPGTRLTVL.

The chain recombines TRBV5-1 with TRBJ2-1, with D unclear. The CDR3 contains 14 residues. The ends were cut back, 0 bases at V and 5 bases at J, with 9 bases in the middle. The germline gives CDR1 SGHRS, CDR2 YFSETQ. CDR3 in DNA: TGCGCCAGCAGCTTGGAGAGAGAAGACAATGAGCAGTTCTTC. This codes for CASSLEREDNEQFF.

The chain recombines TRBV6-6 with TRBJ1-5; D is perhaps TRBD1 (6 bases). There are 16 residues in the CDR3. Germline V gene sequence: CDR1 MNHNY, CDR2 SVGAGI (reference sequence). Trimming cost V 2 bases and J 0 bases, with 11 bases left between them. CDR3 amino acids: CASSYGRGSSNQPQHF. CDR3 in DNA: TGTGCCAGCAGTTACGGGAGGGGGTCTAGCAATCAGCCCCAGCATTTT.

This clone has just one count. The chain links TRBV5-4 to TRBJ1-2, with 8 bases lining up with TRBD1. This CDR3 has 13 amino acids. V shed 1 base and J 6 bases; nucleotides not matched to a gene: 2. Germline CDR1 and CDR2: SGHNT and YYREEE (reference sequence). Written as DNA, the CDR3 is TGTGCCAGCAGCTTGTCAGGGGGCAATGGCTACACCTTC. This translates into CASSLSGGNGYTF.

This chain joins TRBV5-1 and TRBJ2-5; TRBD2 matches 11 bases. CDR1 is SGHRS, CDR2 YFSETQ, per germline. With V trimmed by 4 bases and J by 4 bases, 3 bases remained unmatched. This CDR3 is built from 14 residues. The CDR3 sequence is CASSPGTSGETQYF. The CDR3 nucleotides read TGCGCCAGCAGCCCGGGGACTAGCGGAGAGACCCAGTACTTC.

The rearrangement uses TRBV9 and TRBJ2-3, with a possible D match to TRBD1 (6 bases). Germline lookup yields CDR1 SGDLS and CDR2 YYNGEE. The length of the CDR3 is 17 residues. V shed 2 bases and J shed 6 bases, with 22 bases lying between them. CDR3 sequence (DNA): TGTGCCAGCAGCGTTGGTCCGGACAGTAGTAGGATGGATACGCAGTATTTT. It specifies CASSVGPDSSRMDTQYF.

The V and J genes are TRBV6-5 and TRBJ1-2; D not resolved. With 3 bases removed from V and 3 bases from J, the gap between germline ends came to 5 bases. Germline CDR1 MNHEY, CDR2 SVGAGI. CDR3 length equals 12 residues. This CDR3 reads CASSYRDYGYTF. The CDR3, as DNA: TGTGCCAGCAGTTATCGGGACTATGGCTACACCTTC.

The V gene is TRBV5-1, the J gene TRBJ2-7; weak D call: TRBD2 (5 bases). The ends were cut back, 7 bases at V and 5 bases at J, with 10 bases in the middle. Per the germline V gene, CDR1 is SGHRS and CDR2 is YFSETQ. The CDR3 spans 11 residues. The DNA for the CDR3 is TGCGCCAGCTCCCGAGGGAACGAGCAGTACTTC. Protein product: CASSRGNEQYF.

The genes are TRBV27 and TRBJ1-5; D ambiguous. The V end lost 3 bases, the J end lost 3 bases, and 12 bases lay between the germline ends. The germline V gene encodes CDR1 MNHEY and CDR2 SMNVEV (reference sequence). The CDR3 totals 15 residues. CDR3: CASSFSGAFNQPQHF. DNA of the CDR3: TGTGCCAGCAGTTTTTCCGGAGCTTTCAATCAGCCCCAGCATTTT.

This rearrangement joins TRBV25-1 to TRBJ2-5; TRBD1 aligns across 8 bases. Losses at the gene ends were 5 bases for V and 1 base for J; bases not matched to a gene: 3. The germline gives CDR1 MGHDK, CDR2 SYGVNS. There are 14 residues in the CDR3. CDR3 DNA: TGTGCCAGCAGTCCACAGGGGGTCCAAGAGACCCAGTACTTC. It codes for CASSPQGVQETQYF.

The V gene is TRBV7-9, the J gene TRBJ1-5; D gene ambiguous. Deletions cut 5 bases from V and 6 bases from J, with 14 bases between. CDR3 length equals 14 residues. The germline V gene has CDR1 SEHNR and CDR2 FQNEAQ (reference sequence). CDR3 sequence reads: CASSTTEPGQPQHF. As DNA, the CDR3 is TGTGCCAGCAGCACCACGGAGCCCGGTCAGCCCCAGCATTTT.

This rearrangement joins TRBV11-2 to TRBJ1-6; D is unresolved. This CDR3 has 15 residues. Looked up from germline, CDR1 is SGHAT and CDR2 is FQNNGV. V gave up 0 bases and J gave up 7 bases, with 10 bases separating them. The chain's CDR3 is CASSLETGMNSPLHF. The CDR3 DNA follows: TGTGCCAGCAGCTTAGAAACGGGTATGAATTCACCCCTCCACTTT.

V usage is TRBV14 and J usage is TRBJ2-3, with D perhaps matching TRBD1 (6 bases). CDR1 and CDR2 (germline): SGHDN, FVKESK. Trimming removed 2 bases at V and 5 bases at J, with 14 bases between. This CDR3 comprises 15 residues. The CDR3 region has the DNA TGTGCCAGCAGCCAACAGGGGTTTGTGCTAGATACGCAGTATTTT. It translates to CASSQQGFVLDTQYF.